These T cell receptor beta chains were read from a single sample in a study of CD8 T cells in ankylosing spondylitis. TCRdb itself ran the 5' RACE reads through MiXCR, one entry per CDR3 protein. There are roughly 700,000 distinct CDR3 sequences in the sample; around 20% occur only once, and under 20% lies in the top ten. Material: blood, either unsorted or a sorted T cell fraction (not recorded which). These receptors all come from a male donor with ankylosing spondylitis. Each CDR3 is given with its conserved first and last residue. The D gene is left open where the match is weak. The size of a clone is reported for some rows only, either as once, few or many, or as a class for expanded clones.

V: TRBV7-2; D: .; J: TRBJ1-5; size: few; CDR3: CASSLSWRTNQPQHF; DNA: TGTGCCAGCAGCTTAAGTTGGCGGACAAATCAGCCCCAGCATTTT
V: TRBV25-1; D: .; J: TRBJ2-3; size: few; CDR3: CASSPRSPVRPPTDTQYF; DNA: TGTGCCAGCAGTCCCCGGTCCCCAGTAAGGCCACCCACAGATACGCAGTATTTT
V: TRBV5-6; D: TRBD1; J: TRBJ1-2; size: few; CDR3: CASSLETGRIYGYTF; DNA: TGTGCCAGCAGCTTGGAGACAGGGCGAATTTATGGCTACACCTTC
V: TRBV3-1; D: TRBD2; J: TRBJ2-3; size: .; CDR3: CASSQAASGGINTQYF; DNA: TGTGCCAGCAGCCAAGCCGCTAGCGGGGGGATAAATACGCAGTATTTT
V: TRBV6-5; D: .; J: TRBJ1-6; size: .; CDR3: CASSFAGTPYNSPLHF; DNA: TGTGCCAGCAGTTTCGCCGGGACACCGTATAATTCACCCCTCCACTTT
V: TRBV11-2; D: .; J: TRBJ2-1; size: .; CDR3: CASSLLADQYNEQFF; DNA: TGTGCCAGCAGCTTACTGGCGGATCAATACAATGAGCAGTTCTTC
V: TRBV20-1; D: .; J: TRBJ2-3; size: few; CDR3: CSANTGTSTDTQYF; DNA: TGCAGTGCTAACACCGGGACAAGCACAGATACGCAGTATTTT
V: TRBV18; D: .; J: TRBJ1-4; size: .; CDR3: CASSPLSGTNEKLFF; DNA: TGTGCCAGCTCACCACTCTCGGGGACTAATGAAAAACTGTTTTTT
V: TRBV20-1; D: .; J: TRBJ1-4; size: few; CDR3: CSASRNEKLFF; DNA: TGCAGTGCTAGTAGAAATGAAAAACTGTTTTTT
V: TRBV27; D: .; J: TRBJ2-3; size: few; CDR3: CASSFMQGKGADTQYF; DNA: TGTGCCAGCAGTTTCATGCAGGGAAAGGGTGCAGATACGCAGTATTTT
V: TRBV15; D: TRBD1; J: TRBJ1-1; size: many; CDR3: CATSREGANTEAFF; DNA: TGTGCCACCAGCCGAGAGGGGGCGAACACTGAAGCTTTCTTT
V: TRBV4-2; D: TRBD2; J: TRBJ2-3; size: .; CDR3: CASSQASGGSTDTQYF; DNA: TGTGCCAGCAGCCAGGCTAGCGGGGGGAGCACAGATACGCAGTATTTT
V: TRBV6-5; D: .; J: TRBJ2-7; size: many; CDR3: CASSYVLGELSYEQYF; DNA: TGTGCCAGCAGTTACGTATTAGGGGAACTCTCCTACGAGCAGTACTTC
V: TRBV12-3/TRBV12-4; D: .; J: TRBJ1-2; size: many; CDR3: CASTTPLSGGYTF; DNA: TGTGCCAGCACTACCCCGTTATCGGGTGGCTACACCTTC
V: TRBV12-3/TRBV12-4; D: TRBD1; J: TRBJ2-6; size: .; CDR3: CASSFETGASGANVLTF; DNA: TGTGCCAGCAGTTTCGAGACAGGGGCCTCTGGGGCCAACGTCCTGACTTTC
V: TRBV24-1; D: .; J: TRBJ2-1; size: few; CDR3: CATSDLLGEQFF; DNA: TGTGCCACCAGTGATTTGTTGGGTGAGCAGTTCTTC
V: TRBV7-2; D: TRBD1; J: TRBJ2-7; size: many; CDR3: CASSPGTDSYEQYF; DNA: TGTGCCAGCAGCCCCGGGACAGACTCCTACGAGCAGTACTTC
V: TRBV7-9; D: .; J: TRBJ1-1; size: .; CDR3: CASSPTESRDTEAFF; DNA: TGTGCCAGCAGCCCGACCGAATCCCGGGACACTGAAGCTTTCTTT
V: TRBV12-3/TRBV12-4; D: TRBD1; J: TRBJ2-7; size: .; CDR3: CASSTAYETGGFYEQYF; DNA: TGTGCCAGCAGTACAGCATACGAGACAGGGGGATTCTACGAGCAGTACTTC
V: TRBV7-6; D: .; J: TRBJ2-1; size: .; CDR3: CASSLVGGGVRDEQFF; DNA: TGTGCCAGCAGCTTAGTAGGCGGGGGCGTTAGGGATGAGCAGTTCTTC
V: TRBV5-1; D: TRBD2; J: TRBJ2-2; size: .; CDR3: CASSLPGTSGFANTGELFF; DNA: TGCGCCAGCAGCTTGCCAGGGACTAGCGGGTTCGCGAACACCGGGGAGCTGTTTTTT
V: TRBV12-3/TRBV12-4; D: .; J: TRBJ2-1; size: few; CDR3: CASSLPDQNNEQFF; DNA: TGTGCCAGCAGTCTCCCAGACCAAAACAATGAGCAGTTCTTC
V: TRBV12-3/TRBV12-4; D: .; J: TRBJ1-5; size: .; CDR3: CASTLGGGSQPQHF; DNA: TGTGCCAGCACCTTGGGCGGGGGCAGTCAGCCCCAGCATTTT
V: TRBV6-1; D: TRBD1; J: TRBJ1-1; size: .; CDR3: CASRAMTGAGTEAFF; DNA: TGTGCCAGCAGGGCCATGACAGGGGCGGGCACTGAAGCTTTCTTT
V: TRBV5-1; D: TRBD1; J: TRBJ2-2; size: few; CDR3: CASRTGGQTTGELFF; DNA: TGCGCCAGCAGAACAGGGGGACAAACCACCGGGGAGCTGTTTTTT
V: TRBV6-2/TRBV6-3; D: TRBD2; J: TRBJ2-1; size: few; CDR3: CASRGLAGGMVGDNEQFF; DNA: TGTGCCAGCAGAGGACTAGCGGGGGGGATGGTCGGGGACAATGAGCAGTTCTTC